This T cell receptor (beta chain) was recovered during a study of cytomegalovirus exposure and HLA in healthy donors. This PCR relied on a set of 60 Vbeta primers and 13 Jbeta primers. Generated by immunoSEQ multiplex PCR, the TCRdb table keeps only in-frame clones and is missing some. Among about 150,000 clones, over 70% were seen once, and the ten largest hold 9.5% to 15%. This clone was counted a single time. The CDR3 contains 16 residues. V gave up 0 bases and J gave up 6 bases, with 18 bases separating them. CDR1 is LGHNA and CDR2 is YNFKEQ in the germline V gene. The receptor comes from a man between 25 and 39 years old in good health and CMV-seropositive. The chain has TRBV4-2 and TRBJ2-7; TRBD1 might be the D (7 bases). What was sequenced was PBMCs. CDR3 coding DNA: TGTGCCAGCAGCCAAGACGTGCCAGGGGGGTTCGGCGAGCAGTACTTC. Its translation is CASSQDVPGGFGEQYF.